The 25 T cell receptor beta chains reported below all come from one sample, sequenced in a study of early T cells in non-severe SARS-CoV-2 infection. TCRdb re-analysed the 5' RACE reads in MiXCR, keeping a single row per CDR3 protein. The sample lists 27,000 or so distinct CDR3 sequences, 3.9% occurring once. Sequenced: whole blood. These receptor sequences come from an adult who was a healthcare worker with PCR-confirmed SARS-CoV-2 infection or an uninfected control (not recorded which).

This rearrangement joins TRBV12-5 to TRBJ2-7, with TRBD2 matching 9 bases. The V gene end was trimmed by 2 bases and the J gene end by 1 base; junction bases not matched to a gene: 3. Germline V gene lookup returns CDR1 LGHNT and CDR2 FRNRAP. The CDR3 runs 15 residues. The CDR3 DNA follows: TGTGCTAGTGGTTTGTTCCTAGCGGGGTCCTACGAGCAGTACTTC. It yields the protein CASGLFLAGSYEQYF.

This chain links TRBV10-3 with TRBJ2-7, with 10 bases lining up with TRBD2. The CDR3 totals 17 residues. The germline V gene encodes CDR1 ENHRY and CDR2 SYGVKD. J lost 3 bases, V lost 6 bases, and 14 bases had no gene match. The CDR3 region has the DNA TGTGCCATCAGCGCTACCGGGACTAGCGTGATTAGCTACGAGCAGTACTTC. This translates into CAISATGTSVISYEQYF.

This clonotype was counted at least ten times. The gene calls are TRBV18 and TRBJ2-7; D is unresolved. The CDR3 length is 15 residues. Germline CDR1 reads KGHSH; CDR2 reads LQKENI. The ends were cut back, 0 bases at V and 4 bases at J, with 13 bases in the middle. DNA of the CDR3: TGTGCCAGCTCACCACCGTCACCCCGCCTTTACGAGCAGTACTTC. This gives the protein CASSPPSPRLYEQYF.

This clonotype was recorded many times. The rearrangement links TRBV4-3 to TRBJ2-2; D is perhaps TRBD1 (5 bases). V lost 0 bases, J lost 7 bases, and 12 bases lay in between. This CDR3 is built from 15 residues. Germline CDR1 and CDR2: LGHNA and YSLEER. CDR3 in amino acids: CASSQEWGLDGELFF. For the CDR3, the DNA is TGCGCCAGCAGCCAAGAATGGGGCCTCGACGGGGAGCTGTTTTTT.

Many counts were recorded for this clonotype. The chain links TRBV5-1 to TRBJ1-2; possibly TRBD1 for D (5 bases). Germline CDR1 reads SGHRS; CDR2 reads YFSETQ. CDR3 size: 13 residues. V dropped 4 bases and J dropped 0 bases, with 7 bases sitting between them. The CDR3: CASSRDPNYGYTF. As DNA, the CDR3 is TGCGCCAGCAGCCGGGACCCTAACTATGGCTACACCTTC.

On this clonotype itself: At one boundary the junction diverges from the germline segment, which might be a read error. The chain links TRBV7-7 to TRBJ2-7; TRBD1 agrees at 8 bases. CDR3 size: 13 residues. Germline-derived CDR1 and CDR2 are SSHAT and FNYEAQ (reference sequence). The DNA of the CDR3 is TGTGCCAGCAGCCCCTGGACAGGGCGTGAGCGGTACTTC. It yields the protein CASSPWTGRERYF.

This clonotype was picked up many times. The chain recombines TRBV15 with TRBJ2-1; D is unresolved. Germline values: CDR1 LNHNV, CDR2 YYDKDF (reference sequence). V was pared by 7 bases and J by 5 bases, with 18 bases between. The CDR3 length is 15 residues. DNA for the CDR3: TGTGCCACCAAGGATGGTACCCGGGCTAACAATGAGCAGTTCTTC. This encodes CATKDGTRANNEQFF.

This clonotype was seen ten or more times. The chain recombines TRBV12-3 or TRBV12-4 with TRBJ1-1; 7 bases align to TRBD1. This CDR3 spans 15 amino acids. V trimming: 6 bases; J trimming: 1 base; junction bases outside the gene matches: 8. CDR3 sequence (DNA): TGTGCCAGCAGCCCTTCCAGGGGGGGGAACACTGAAGCTTTCTTT. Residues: CASSPSRGGNTEAFF.

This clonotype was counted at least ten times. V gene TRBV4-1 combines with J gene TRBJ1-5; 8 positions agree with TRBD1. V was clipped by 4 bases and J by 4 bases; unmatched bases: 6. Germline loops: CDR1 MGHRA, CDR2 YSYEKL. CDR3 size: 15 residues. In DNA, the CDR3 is TGCGCCAGCAGCCTGGGACAGGATTATAATCAGCCCCAGCATTTT. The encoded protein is CASSLGQDYNQPQHF.

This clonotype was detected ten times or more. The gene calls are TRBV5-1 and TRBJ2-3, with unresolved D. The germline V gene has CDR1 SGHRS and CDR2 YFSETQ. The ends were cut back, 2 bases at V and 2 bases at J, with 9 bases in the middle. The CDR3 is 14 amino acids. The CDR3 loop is CASSFGSSTDTQYF. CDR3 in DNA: TGCGCCAGCAGCTTCGGCTCTTCCACAGATACGCAGTATTTT.

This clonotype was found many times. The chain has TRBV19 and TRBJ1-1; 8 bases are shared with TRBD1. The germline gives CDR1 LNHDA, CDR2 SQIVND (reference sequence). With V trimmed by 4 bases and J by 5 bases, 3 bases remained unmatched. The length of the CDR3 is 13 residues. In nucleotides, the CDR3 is TGTGCCAGTAGTACGACAGGGGATACTGAAGCTTTCTTT. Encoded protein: CASSTTGDTEAFF. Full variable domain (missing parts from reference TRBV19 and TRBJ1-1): DGGITQSPKYLFRKEGQNVTLSCEQNLNHDAMYWYRQDPGQGLRLIYYSQIVNDFQKGDIAEGYSVSREKKESFPLTVTSAQKNPTAFYLCASSTTGDTEAFFGQGTRLTVV.

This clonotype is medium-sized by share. The CDR3 region is CASSGQTRSTEAFF. CDR3 bases: TGTGCCAGCAGCGGACAGACCCGAAGCACTGAAGCTTTCTTT. This chain joins TRBV6-5 and TRBJ1-1, with a weak D call TRBD1 (6 bases). Germline assignment: CDR1 MNHEY and CDR2 SVGAGI. This CDR3 region has 14 residues. V dropped 6 bases and J dropped 4 bases, with 15 bases sitting between them.

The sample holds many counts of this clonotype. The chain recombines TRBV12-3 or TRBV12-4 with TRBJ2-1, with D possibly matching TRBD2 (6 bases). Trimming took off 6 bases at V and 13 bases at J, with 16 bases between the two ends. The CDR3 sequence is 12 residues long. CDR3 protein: CASSPRREVQFF. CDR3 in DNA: TGTGCCAGCAGCCCCCGTAGGGAGGTTCAGTTCTTC.

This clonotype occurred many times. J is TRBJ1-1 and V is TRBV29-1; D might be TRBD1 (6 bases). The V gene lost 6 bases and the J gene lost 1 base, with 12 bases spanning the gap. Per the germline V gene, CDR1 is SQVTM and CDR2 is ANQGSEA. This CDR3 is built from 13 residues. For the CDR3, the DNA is TGCAGCGTGTACAGGGAGTCGAACACTGAAGCTTTCTTT. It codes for CSVYRESNTEAFF. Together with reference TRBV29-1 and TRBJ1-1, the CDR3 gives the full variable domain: SAVISQKPSRDICQRGTSLTIQCQVDSQVTMMFWYRQQPGQSLTLIATANQGSEATYESGFVIDKFPISRPNLTFSTLTVSNMSPEDSSIYLCSVYRESNTEAFFGQGTRLTVV.

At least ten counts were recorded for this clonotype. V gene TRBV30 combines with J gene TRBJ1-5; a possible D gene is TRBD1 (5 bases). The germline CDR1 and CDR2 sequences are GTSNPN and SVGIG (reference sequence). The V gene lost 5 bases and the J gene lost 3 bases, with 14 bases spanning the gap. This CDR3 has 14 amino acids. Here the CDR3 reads CAWSGRGFNQPQHF. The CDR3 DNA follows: TGTGCCTGGTCGGGGAGGGGATTCAATCAGCCCCAGCATTTT.

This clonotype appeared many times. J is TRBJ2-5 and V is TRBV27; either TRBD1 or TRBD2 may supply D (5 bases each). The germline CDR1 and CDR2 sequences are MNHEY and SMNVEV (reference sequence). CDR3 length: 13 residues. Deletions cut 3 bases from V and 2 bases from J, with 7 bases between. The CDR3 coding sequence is TGTGCCAGCAGTTTGGGGGAGCAAGAGACCCAGTACTTC. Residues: CASSLGEQETQYF.

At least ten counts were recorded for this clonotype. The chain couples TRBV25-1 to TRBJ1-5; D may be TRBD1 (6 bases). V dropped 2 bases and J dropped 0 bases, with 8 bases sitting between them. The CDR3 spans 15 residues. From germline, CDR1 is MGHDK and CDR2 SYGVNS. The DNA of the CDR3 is TGTGCCAGCAGTGAAGACAGGAATAGCAATCAGCCCCAGCATTTT. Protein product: CASSEDRNSNQPQHF. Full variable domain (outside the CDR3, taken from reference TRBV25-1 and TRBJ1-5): EADIYQTPRYLVIGTGKKITLECSQTMGHDKMYWYQQDPGMELHLIHYSYGVNSTEKGDLSSESTVSRIRTEHFPLTLESARPSHTSQYLCASSEDRNSNQPQHFGDGTRLSIL.

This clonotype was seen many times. The CDR3 protein is CASSLDGLNTEAFF. The CDR3 DNA is TGCGCCAGCAGCCTGGACGGACTGAACACTGAAGCTTTCTTT. This chain uses TRBV5-1 with TRBJ1-1; unclear D gene. The V end lost 4 bases, the J end lost 0 bases, and 10 bases lay between the germline ends. Per the germline V gene, CDR1 is SGHRS and CDR2 is YFSETQ. The CDR3 length is 14 residues.

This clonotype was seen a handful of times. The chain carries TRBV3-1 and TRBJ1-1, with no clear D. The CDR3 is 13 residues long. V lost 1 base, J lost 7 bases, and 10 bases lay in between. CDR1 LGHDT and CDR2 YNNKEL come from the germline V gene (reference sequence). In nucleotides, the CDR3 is TGTGCCAGCAGCCAAGGGCGACTCAGTGAAGCTTTCTTT. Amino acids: CASSQGRLSEAFF.

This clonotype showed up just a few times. The CDR3 loop reads CASRAGGADTQYF. CDR3 coding DNA: TGTGCCAGCAGGGCCGGGGGAGCAGATACGCAGTATTTT. V is TRBV2 and J is TRBJ2-3, with TRBD2 as a possible D gene (6 bases). The CDR3 extends over 13 amino acids. Per the germline V gene, CDR1 is SNHLY and CDR2 is FYNNEI. The V end lost 6 bases, the J end lost 4 bases, and 11 bases lay between the germline ends.

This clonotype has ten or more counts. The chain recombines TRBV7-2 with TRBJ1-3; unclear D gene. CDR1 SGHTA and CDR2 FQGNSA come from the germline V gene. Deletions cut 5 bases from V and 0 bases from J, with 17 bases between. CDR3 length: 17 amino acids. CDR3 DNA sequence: TGTGCCAGCAGCCCCCGCCAATCTACGTTCTCTGGAAACACCATATATTTT. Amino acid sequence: CASSPRQSTFSGNTIYF.

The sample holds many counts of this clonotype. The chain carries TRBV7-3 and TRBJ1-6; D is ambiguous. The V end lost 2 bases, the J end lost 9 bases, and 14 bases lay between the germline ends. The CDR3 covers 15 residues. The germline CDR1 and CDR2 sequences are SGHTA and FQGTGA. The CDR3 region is CASSLGGPSTSPLHF. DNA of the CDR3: TGTGCCAGCAGCTTAGGAGGGCCTTCGACTTCACCCCTCCACTTT.

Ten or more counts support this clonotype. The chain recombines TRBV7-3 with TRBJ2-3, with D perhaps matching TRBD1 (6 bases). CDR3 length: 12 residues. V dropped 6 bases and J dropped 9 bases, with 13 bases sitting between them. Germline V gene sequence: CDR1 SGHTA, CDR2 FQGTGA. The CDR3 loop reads CASRGRDTTQYF. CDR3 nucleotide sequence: TGTGCCAGCAGGGGCCGGGACACAACGCAGTATTTT.

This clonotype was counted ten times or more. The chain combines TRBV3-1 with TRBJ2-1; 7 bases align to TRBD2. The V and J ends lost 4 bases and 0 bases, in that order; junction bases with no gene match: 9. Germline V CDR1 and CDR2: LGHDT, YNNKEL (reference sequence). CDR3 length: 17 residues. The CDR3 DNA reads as TGTGCCAGCAGCCCGTCCCTGCTAGCGGTCTCCTACAATGAGCAGTTCTTC. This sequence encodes CASSPSLLAVSYNEQFF.

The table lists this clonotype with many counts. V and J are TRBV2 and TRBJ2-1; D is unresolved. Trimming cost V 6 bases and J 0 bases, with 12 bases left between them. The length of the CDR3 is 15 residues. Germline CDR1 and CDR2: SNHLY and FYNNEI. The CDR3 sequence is CASRLDGFSYNEQFF. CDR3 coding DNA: TGTGCCAGCAGGCTGGACGGGTTCTCCTACAATGAGCAGTTCTTC.